The clone carrying this TCR beta chain was counted a single time. The data derive from a study of long-term antiretroviral therapy in people with HIV. Study context: Samples from the earliest time points predate the 2015 immediate-ART recommendation by about a decade.

The CDR3 contains 13 residues. Trimming took 4 bases from V and 5 from J, leaving 10 bases between them. The germline V gene encodes CDR1 MGHRA and CDR2 YSYEKL. Run at survey level, the immunoSEQ assay was version v3.0. The data were produced by immunoSEQ multiplex PCR, yet TCRdb's version contains in-frame clones alone and is incomplete. The sample consists of approximately 13,000 clones, 77% of them appearing once. The sequences come from unsorted PBMCs, collected 1.3 years before starting antiretroviral therapy. V gene TRBV4-1 combines with J gene TRBJ2-3; D ambiguous. The TCR was taken from a man aged 35 to 55 with HIV. The CDR3 DNA follows: TGCGCCAGCAGCCTTCTGGCCGAAGATACGCAGTATTTT. This codes for CASSLLAEDTQYF.